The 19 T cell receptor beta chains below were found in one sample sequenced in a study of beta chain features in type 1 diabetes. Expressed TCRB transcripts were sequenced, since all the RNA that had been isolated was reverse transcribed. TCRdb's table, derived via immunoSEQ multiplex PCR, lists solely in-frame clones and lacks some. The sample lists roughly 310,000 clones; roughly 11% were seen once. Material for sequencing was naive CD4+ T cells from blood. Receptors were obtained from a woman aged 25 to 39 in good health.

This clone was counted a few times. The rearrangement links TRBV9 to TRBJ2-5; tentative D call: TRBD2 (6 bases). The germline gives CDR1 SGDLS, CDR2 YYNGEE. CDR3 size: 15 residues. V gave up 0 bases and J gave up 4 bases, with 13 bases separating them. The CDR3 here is CASSVEMRDRETQYF. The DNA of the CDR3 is TGTGCCAGCAGCGTAGAAATGCGGGATAGAGAGACCCAGTACTTC.

CDR3 bases: TGTGCCTGGAGGATGTTAGCGGGAGGGCCGGGGCAGTTCTTC. This sequence encodes CAWRMLAGGPGQFF. The rearrangement links TRBV30 to TRBJ2-1; 11 bases agree with TRBD2. In germline, CDR1 is GTSNPN, CDR2 SVGIG (reference sequence). V gave up 3 bases and J gave up 12 bases; unmatched junction bases: 10. The CDR3 totals 14 residues.

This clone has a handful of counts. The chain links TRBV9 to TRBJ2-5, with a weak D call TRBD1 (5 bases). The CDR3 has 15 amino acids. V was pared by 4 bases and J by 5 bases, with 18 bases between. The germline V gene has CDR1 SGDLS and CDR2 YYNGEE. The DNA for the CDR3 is TGTGCCAGCAGCACAGGTGTCAGCCCCCCGGAGACCCAGTACTTC. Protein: CASSTGVSPPETQYF.

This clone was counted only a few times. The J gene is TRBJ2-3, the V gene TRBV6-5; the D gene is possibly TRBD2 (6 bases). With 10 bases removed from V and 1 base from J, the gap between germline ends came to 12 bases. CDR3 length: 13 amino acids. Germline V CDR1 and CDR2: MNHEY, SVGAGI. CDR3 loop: CATTGVGTDTQYF. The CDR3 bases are TGTGCCACCACGGGGGTTGGCACAGATACGCAGTATTTT.

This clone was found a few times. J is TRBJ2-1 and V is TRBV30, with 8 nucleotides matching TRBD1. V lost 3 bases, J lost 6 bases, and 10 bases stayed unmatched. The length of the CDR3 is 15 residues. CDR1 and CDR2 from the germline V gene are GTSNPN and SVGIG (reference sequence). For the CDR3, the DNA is TGTGCCTGGAGCCGAAGGGGGACAGGTGGCAATGAGCAGTTCTTC. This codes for CAWSRRGTGGNEQFF.

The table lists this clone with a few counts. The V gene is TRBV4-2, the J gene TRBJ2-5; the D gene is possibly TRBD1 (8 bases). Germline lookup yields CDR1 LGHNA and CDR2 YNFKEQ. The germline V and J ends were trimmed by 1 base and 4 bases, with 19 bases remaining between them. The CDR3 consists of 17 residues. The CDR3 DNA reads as TGTGCCAGCAGCCAAGCCACGACAAGCGGGACAGGAGAGACCCAGTACTTC. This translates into CASSQATTSGTGETQYF.

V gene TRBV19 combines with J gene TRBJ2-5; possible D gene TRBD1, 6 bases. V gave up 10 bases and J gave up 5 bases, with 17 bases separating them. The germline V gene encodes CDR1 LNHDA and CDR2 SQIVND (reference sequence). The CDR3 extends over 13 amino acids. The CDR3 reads CATEQGAGETQYF. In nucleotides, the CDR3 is TGTGCCACTGAACAGGGAGCTGGGGAGACCCAGTACTTC.

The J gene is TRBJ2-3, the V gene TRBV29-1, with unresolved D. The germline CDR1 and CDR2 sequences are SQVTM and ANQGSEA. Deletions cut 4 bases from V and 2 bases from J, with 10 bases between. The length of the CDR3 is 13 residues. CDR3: CSVAGRNTDTQYF. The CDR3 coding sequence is TGCAGCGTTGCTGGCAGGAACACAGATACGCAGTATTTT.

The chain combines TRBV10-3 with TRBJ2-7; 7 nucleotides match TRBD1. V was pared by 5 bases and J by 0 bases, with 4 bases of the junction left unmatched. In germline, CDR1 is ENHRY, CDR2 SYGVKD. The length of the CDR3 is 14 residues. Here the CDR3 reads CAISTTGTSYEQYF. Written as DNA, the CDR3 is TGTGCCATCAGTACGACAGGGACCTCCTACGAGCAGTACTTC.

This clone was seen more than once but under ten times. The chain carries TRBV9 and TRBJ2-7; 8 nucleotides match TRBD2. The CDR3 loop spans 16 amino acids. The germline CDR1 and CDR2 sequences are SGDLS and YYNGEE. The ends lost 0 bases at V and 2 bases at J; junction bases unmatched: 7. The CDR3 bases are TGTGCCAGCAGCGTAGGAGATTTAGCGGGAACCTACGAGCAGTACTTC. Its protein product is CASSVGDLAGTYEQYF. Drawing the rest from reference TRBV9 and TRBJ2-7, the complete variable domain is DSGVTQTPKHLITATGQRVTLRCSPRSGDLSVYWYQQSLDQGLQFLIQYYNGEERAKGNILERFSAQQFPDLHSELNLSSLELGDSALYFCASSVGDLAGTYEQYFGPGTRLTVT.

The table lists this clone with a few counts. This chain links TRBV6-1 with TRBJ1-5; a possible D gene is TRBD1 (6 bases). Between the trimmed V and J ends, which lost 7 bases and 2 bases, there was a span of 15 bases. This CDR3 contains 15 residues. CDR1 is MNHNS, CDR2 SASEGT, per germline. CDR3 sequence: CASTRGASGNQPQHF. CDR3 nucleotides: TGTGCCAGCACGCGGGGGGCGAGTGGCAATCAGCCCCAGCATTTT.

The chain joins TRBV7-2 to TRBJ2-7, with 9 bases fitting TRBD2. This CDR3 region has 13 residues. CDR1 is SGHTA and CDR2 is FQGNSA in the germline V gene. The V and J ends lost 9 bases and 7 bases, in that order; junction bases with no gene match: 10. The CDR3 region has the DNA TGTGCCAGTGGGACCGCGGGAGGGGGGGAGCAGTACTTC. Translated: CASGTAGGGEQYF.

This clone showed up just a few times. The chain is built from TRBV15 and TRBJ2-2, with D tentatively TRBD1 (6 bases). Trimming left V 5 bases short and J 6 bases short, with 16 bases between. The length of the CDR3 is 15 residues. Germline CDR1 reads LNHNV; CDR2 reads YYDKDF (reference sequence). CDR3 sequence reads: CATSLRNRDAGELFF. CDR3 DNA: TGTGCCACCAGCTTAAGGAACAGGGATGCCGGGGAGCTGTTTTTT.

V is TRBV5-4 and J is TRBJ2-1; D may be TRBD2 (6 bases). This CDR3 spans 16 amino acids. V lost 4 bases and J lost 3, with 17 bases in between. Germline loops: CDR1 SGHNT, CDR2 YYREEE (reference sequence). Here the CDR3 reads CASSGRLGAVYNEQFF. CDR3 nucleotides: TGTGCCAGCAGCGGAAGACTAGGAGCCGTCTACAATGAGCAGTTCTTC.

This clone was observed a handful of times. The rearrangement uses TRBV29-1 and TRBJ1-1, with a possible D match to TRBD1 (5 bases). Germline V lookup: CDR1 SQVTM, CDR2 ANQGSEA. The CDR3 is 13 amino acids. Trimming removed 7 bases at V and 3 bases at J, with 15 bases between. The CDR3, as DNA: TGCAGCGCTAGGCCCGGGGGGGACACTGAAGCTTTCTTT. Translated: CSARPGGDTEAFF.

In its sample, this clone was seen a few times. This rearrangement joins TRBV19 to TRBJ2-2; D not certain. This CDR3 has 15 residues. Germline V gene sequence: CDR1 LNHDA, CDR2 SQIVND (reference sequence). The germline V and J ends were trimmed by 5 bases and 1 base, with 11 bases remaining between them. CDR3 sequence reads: CASSPRRVNTGELFF. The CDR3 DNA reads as TGTGCCAGTAGTCCGCGTCGGGTGAACACCGGGGAGCTGTTTTTT.

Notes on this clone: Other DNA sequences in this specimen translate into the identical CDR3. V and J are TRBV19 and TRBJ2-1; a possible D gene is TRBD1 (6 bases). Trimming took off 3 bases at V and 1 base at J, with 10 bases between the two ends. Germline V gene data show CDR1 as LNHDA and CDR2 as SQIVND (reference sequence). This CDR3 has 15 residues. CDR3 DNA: TGTGCCAGTAGTATTCAGGGGTCGTCCTACAATGAGCAGTTCTTC. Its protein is CASSIQGSSYNEQFF.

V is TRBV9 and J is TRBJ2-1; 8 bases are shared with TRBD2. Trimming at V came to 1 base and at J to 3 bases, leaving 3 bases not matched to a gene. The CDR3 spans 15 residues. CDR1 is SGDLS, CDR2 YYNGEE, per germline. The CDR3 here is CASSVSGRNYNEQFF. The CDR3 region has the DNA TGTGCCAGCAGCGTAAGCGGGAGAAACTACAATGAGCAGTTCTTC.

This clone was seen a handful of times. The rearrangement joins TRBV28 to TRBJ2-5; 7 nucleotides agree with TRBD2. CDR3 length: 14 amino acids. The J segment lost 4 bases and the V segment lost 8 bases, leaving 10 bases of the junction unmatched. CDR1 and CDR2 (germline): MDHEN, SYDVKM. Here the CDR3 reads CASLTAGRVETQYF. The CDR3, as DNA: TGTGCCAGCCTTACAGCGGGACGGGTAGAGACCCAGTACTTC.